Each of the 30 T cell receptor beta chains below was sequenced from the same sample in a study of blood T cell repertoires in COVID-19. Here immunoSEQ multiplex PCR was the method, and the copy in TCRdb shows in-frame clones only, minus some. The data hold 200,000 to 300,000 clones, with approximately 86% observed a single time. The sample was peripheral blood. The origin of the receptors is a man aged 25-40 years with active or convalescent COVID-19.

This chain uses TRBV3-1 (or the pseudogene TRBV3-2) with TRBJ2-1; D is perhaps TRBD2 (5 bases). Germline loops: CDR1 LGHDT, CDR2 YNNKEL (reference sequence). CDR3 length equals 13 residues. V lost 2 bases to trimming and J lost 3 bases, with 5 bases between them. CDR3 protein: CASSQTSYNEQFF. The CDR3 DNA reads TGTGCCAGCAGCCAAACTAGCTACAATGAGCAGTTCTTC.

The genes are TRBV5-6 and TRBJ1-1; 8 nucleotides agree with TRBD1. With 6 bases clipped from V and 1 base from J, the junction kept 8 bases outside the gene matches. The CDR3 has 15 amino acids. Germline V CDR1 and CDR2: SGHDT, YYEEEE. CDR3 sequence: CASNPIDRGNTEAFF. The CDR3 coding sequence is TGTGCCAGCAACCCAATTGACAGGGGGAACACTGAAGCTTTCTTT.

This chain connects TRBV2 to TRBJ2-3, with 9 bases lining up with TRBD1. This CDR3 has 16 residues. The germline gives CDR1 SNHLY, CDR2 FYNNEI. Losses at the gene ends were 6 bases for V and 2 bases for J; bases not matched to a gene: 9. This CDR3 is CASRPWGQGFTDTQYF. The CDR3 DNA follows: TGTGCCAGCAGGCCTTGGGGACAGGGCTTCACAGATACGCAGTATTTT.

This clone appeared a single time. The rearrangement joins TRBV6-6 to TRBJ2-3, with 13 nucleotides matching TRBD2. Germline V lookup: CDR1 MNHNY, CDR2 SVGAGI (reference sequence). The CDR3 is 19 residues long. V was pared by 7 bases and J by 6 bases, with 19 bases of the junction left unmatched. For the CDR3, the DNA is TGTGCCAGCATTCGACTAAGAGTGGGACTAGCGGGGACTATGGATACGCAGTATTTT. As protein: CASIRLRVGLAGTMDTQYF.

This clone showed up just a few times. The chain joins TRBV6-5 to TRBJ1-5; 7 positions agree with TRBD1. The CDR3 extends over 15 amino acids. Germline CDR1 reads MNHEY; CDR2 reads SVGAGI. Trimming at V came to 10 bases and at J to 6 bases, leaving 15 bases not matched to a gene. In nucleotides, the CDR3 is TGTGCCACTAGCCTTGGCCGACAGGGTTTTCAGCCCCAGCATTTT. Protein: CATSLGRQGFQPQHF.

The chain employs TRBV7-2 and TRBJ2-7; no firm D call. Germline V gene lookup returns CDR1 SGHTA and CDR2 FQGNSA. CDR3 length: 16 amino acids. V shed 1 base and J shed 5 bases, with 18 bases lying between them. The CDR3 region is CASSLGPYDKSNEQYF. CDR3 sequence (DNA): TGTGCCAGCAGCTTAGGCCCTTATGACAAGTCGAACGAGCAGTACTTC.

The V and J genes are TRBV6-1 and TRBJ2-5; D gene ambiguous. Trimming took off 3 bases at V and 7 bases at J, with 9 bases between the two ends. Germline V gene lookup returns CDR1 MNHNS and CDR2 SASEGT. This CDR3 has 12 amino acids. The chain's CDR3 is CASSEIRGTQYF. Written as DNA, the CDR3 is TGTGCCAGCAGTGAGATCAGAGGGACCCAGTACTTC.

The V gene is TRBV6-5, the J gene TRBJ2-5; 12 nucleotides match TRBD2. CDR3 length: 15 amino acids. V trimming: 4 bases; J trimming: 4 bases; junction bases outside the gene matches: 4. CDR1 MNHEY and CDR2 SVGAGI come from the germline V gene. CDR3 sequence (DNA): TGTGCCAGCAGTTGGACTAGCGGGGATGGAGAGACCCAGTACTTC. This translates into CASSWTSGDGETQYF.

The DNA of the CDR3 is TGTGCCAGCCACAGGCATTCCAACACCATATATTTT. The encoded protein is CASHRHSNTIYF. V usage is TRBV6-6 and J usage is TRBJ1-3; TRBD1 might be the D (5 bases). This CDR3 has 12 amino acids. CDR1 MNHNY and CDR2 SVGAGI come from the germline V gene (reference sequence). V shed 8 bases and J shed 7 bases, with 12 bases lying between them.

This clone turned up a few times. The J gene is TRBJ2-2, the V gene TRBV4-2; TRBD2 matches at 8 bases. The germline CDR1 and CDR2 sequences are LGHNA and YNFKEQ. J lost 2 bases, V lost 0 bases, and 8 bases had no gene match. The CDR3 sequence is 18 residues long. The CDR3 reads CASSQDNAGGANTGELFF. DNA of the CDR3: TGTGCCAGCAGCCAAGATAATGCCGGGGGGGCAAACACCGGGGAGCTGTTTTTT.

In this sample, this clone turned up once. The chain combines TRBV9 with TRBJ2-7; the match to TRBD2 covers 7 bases. The CDR3 has 15 residues. The V segment lost 2 bases and the J segment 2 bases; nucleotides outside the gene matches: 7. Germline V CDR1 and CDR2: SGDLS, YYNGEE. For the CDR3, the DNA is TGTGCCAGCAGCGTGGGAGGGACTAACGCCTACGAGCAGTACTTC. Protein: CASSVGGTNAYEQYF. The full variable domain, completed using reference TRBV9 and TRBJ2-7, is DSGVTQTPKHLITATGQRVTLRCSPRSGDLSVYWYQQSLDQGLQFLIQYYNGEERAKGNILERFSAQQFPDLHSELNLSSLELGDSALYFCASSVGGTNAYEQYFGPGTRLTVT.

The J gene is TRBJ1-2, the V gene TRBV2, with a weak D call TRBD1 (5 bases). Germline CDR1 SNHLY, CDR2 FYNNEI. The CDR3 loop spans 13 amino acids. V was clipped by 6 bases and J by 2 bases, with 10 bases between them. CDR3 amino acids: CASSARQNYGYTF. As DNA, the CDR3 is TGTGCCAGCAGCGCCAGACAGAACTATGGCTACACCTTC.

The rearrangement joins TRBV10-1 to TRBJ2-7; weak D call: TRBD1 (5 bases). Germline V gene lookup returns CDR1 WNHNN and CDR2 SYGVQD (reference sequence). Trimming shortened V by 2 bases and J by 7 bases, and 9 bases separated the two germline ends. The CDR3 is made up of 12 amino acids. CDR3 sequence (DNA): TGCGCCAGCAGTGAGACCTCAGGGGAGCAGTACTTC. It specifies CASSETSGEQYF.

CDR3 residues: CASSQGQGLSYSPLHF. CDR3 DNA sequence: TGTGCCAGCAGCCAAGGACAGGGACTTTCTTATTCACCCCTCCACTTT. The rearrangement joins TRBV5-6 to TRBJ1-6, with TRBD1 identical over 8 bases. Germline V gene data show CDR1 as SGHDT and CDR2 as YYEEEE. The CDR3 runs to 16 residues. The V segment lost 4 bases and the J segment 8 bases; nucleotides outside the gene matches: 11. Drawing the rest from reference TRBV5-6 and TRBJ1-6, the complete variable domain is DAGVTQSPTHLIKTRGQQVTLRCSPKSGHDTVSWYQQALGQGPQFIFQYYEEEERQRGNFPDRFSGHQFPNYSSELNVNALLLGDSALYLCASSQGQGLSYSPLHFGNGTRLTVT.

This clone was counted once. The gene calls are TRBV21-1 and TRBJ2-1; TRBD2 is taken as the D call from the table, unchecked against the DNA. TRBV21-1 is marked as a pseudogene. This CDR3 has 16 amino acids. In DNA, the CDR3 is TGTGCCAGCAGCAAAAGGGACTATAGATCCTACAATGAGCAGTTCTTC. This encodes CASSKRDYRSYNEQFF.

This clone appeared once. The chain employs TRBV6-5 and TRBJ1-6, with 9 positions matching TRBD1. The V segment lost 0 bases and the J segment 7 bases; nucleotides outside the gene matches: 4. The CDR3 covers 16 residues. In germline, CDR1 is MNHEY, CDR2 SVGAGI. CDR3 residues: CASSYSSGTGNSPLHF. CDR3 bases: TGTGCCAGCAGTTACTCGAGCGGGACAGGGAATTCACCCCTCCACTTT.

The CDR3 region has the DNA TGTGCCAGCAGCCTAACTTTCGGACTAGCGGGGGATAGCACAGATACGCAGTATTTT. This sequence encodes CASSLTFGLAGDSTDTQYF. J is TRBJ2-3 and V is TRBV11-2; TRBD2 aligns across 13 bases. V lost 5 bases and J lost 0; bases outside the gene matches: 11. The CDR3 totals 19 residues. The germline V gene has CDR1 SGHAT and CDR2 FQNNGV.

The chain couples TRBV5-1 to TRBJ1-6, with TRBD1 matching 11 bases. The germline V gene encodes CDR1 SGHRS and CDR2 YFSETQ. CDR3 length: 17 amino acids. The J segment lost 6 bases and the V segment lost 5 bases, leaving 10 bases of the junction unmatched. CDR3 sequence: CASSKNGQGAGNSPLHF. The CDR3 DNA sequence: TGCGCCAGCAGTAAGAATGGACAGGGGGCTGGTAATTCACCCCTCCACTTT. Drawing the rest from reference TRBV5-1 and TRBJ1-6, the complete variable domain is KAGVTQTPRYLIKTRGQQVTLSCSPISGHRSVSWYQQTPGQGLQFLFEYFSETQRNKGNFPGRFSGRQFSNSRSEMNVSTLELGDSALYLCASSKNGQGAGNSPLHFGNGTRLTVT.

The chain uses TRBV13 and TRBJ2-3, with TRBD1 as a possible D gene (6 bases). This CDR3 is 14 amino acids long. V lost 5 bases and J lost 3, with 12 bases in between. From germline, CDR1 is PRHDT and CDR2 FYEKMQ (reference sequence). CDR3 in DNA: TGTGCCAGCAGCACGACAGGATCTACAGATACGCAGTATTTT. Translated, it gives CASSTTGSTDTQYF.

V gene TRBV7-8 combines with J gene TRBJ2-2, with D perhaps matching TRBD2 (5 bases). From germline, CDR1 is SGHVS and CDR2 FQNEAQ. The CDR3 runs 15 residues. Trimming removed 3 bases at V and 3 bases at J, with 11 bases between. The CDR3 coding sequence is TGTGCCAGCAGCTTGAGGGATTTGGACACCGGGGAGCTGTTTTTT. Its protein is CASSLRDLDTGELFF.

This rearrangement joins TRBV20-1 to TRBJ2-3; 11 positions match TRBD2. V trimming: 3 bases; J trimming: 6 bases; junction bases outside the gene matches: 5. From germline, CDR1 is DFQATT and CDR2 SNEGSKA (reference sequence). The CDR3 is made up of 14 amino acids. Written as DNA, the CDR3 is TGCAGTGCTAGTCTAGCGGGGGGCTCGGATACGCAGTATTTT. As protein: CSASLAGGSDTQYF.

The chain joins TRBV5-6 to TRBJ1-6, with unresolved D. There are 16 residues in the CDR3. V was pared by 0 bases and J by 10 bases, with 17 bases between. Germline V gene lookup returns CDR1 SGHDT and CDR2 YYEEEE. The CDR3 spells CASSLGVRTSGSPLHF. CDR3 coding DNA: TGTGCCAGCAGCTTGGGAGTCAGAACATCGGGATCACCCCTCCACTTT.

At least ten counts were recorded for this clone. J is TRBJ2-2 and V is TRBV5-4; 9 nucleotides align to TRBD1. Germline V CDR1 and CDR2: SGHNT, YYREEE (reference sequence). The V segment lost 2 bases and the J segment 7 bases; nucleotides outside the gene matches: 3. CDR3 length: 14 amino acids. DNA for the CDR3: TGTGCCAGCAGCTTTTCGACAGGGGGCGGGGAGCTGTTTTTT. It translates to CASSFSTGGGELFF.

The count of this clone is one. The chain carries TRBV5-6 and TRBJ1-2; D gene uncertain. The CDR3 contains 12 residues. Germline V gene lookup returns CDR1 SGHDT and CDR2 YYEEEE. V lost 4 bases to trimming and J lost 9 bases, with 13 bases between them. CDR3: CASSPGIGSYTF. CDR3 in DNA: TGTGCCAGCAGCCCCGGGATTGGGAGCTACACCTTC.

The CDR3 bases are TGTGCCAGCAGTTACTCGGGACAGCTCTATGGCTACACCTTC. It translates to CASSYSGQLYGYTF. The rearrangement uses TRBV6-2 or TRBV6-3 and TRBJ1-2, with 7 bases aligning to TRBD1. Germline CDR1 reads MNHEY; CDR2 reads SVGEGT. This CDR3 is built from 14 residues. Trimming removed 0 bases from V and 4 bases from J; junction bases left unmatched: 2.

This chain connects TRBV15 to TRBJ2-1; perhaps TRBD1 as D (6 bases). CDR1 LNHNV and CDR2 YYDKDF come from the germline V gene (reference sequence). The CDR3 is made up of 23 amino acids. V shed 1 base and J shed 1 base, with 32 bases lying between them. The DNA of the CDR3 is TGTGCCACCAGCAGAGTTCGGGACATAAACTGGGGATTTCGGGTTAGTTCCTACAATGAGCAGTTCTTC. Translation: CATSRVRDINWGFRVSSYNEQFF.

V gene TRBV18 combines with J gene TRBJ2-1; 7 bases map to TRBD2. Germline V CDR1 and CDR2: KGHSH, LQKENI. The CDR3 extends over 16 amino acids. Losses at the gene ends were 0 bases for V and 2 bases for J; bases not matched to a gene: 4. CDR3 in DNA: TGTGCCAGCTCACCACCGCAGGGAGGGACCTACAATGAGCAGTTCTTC. Protein product: CASSPPQGGTYNEQFF.

The chain carries TRBV19 and TRBJ1-2; maybe TRBD1 (6 bases). Trimming cost V 4 bases and J 5 bases, with 17 bases left between them. This CDR3 is 15 amino acids long. The germline V gene has CDR1 LNHDA and CDR2 SQIVND (reference sequence). The CDR3 DNA sequence: TGTGCCAGTAGTACGATACAGGGTGTCAGATATGGCTACACCTTC. Translation gives CASSTIQGVRYGYTF. Full variable domain (rest looked up from reference TRBV19 and TRBJ1-2): DGGITQSPKYLFRKEGQNVTLSCEQNLNHDAMYWYRQDPGQGLRLIYYSQIVNDFQKGDIAEGYSVSREKKESFPLTVTSAQKNPTAFYLCASSTIQGVRYGYTFGSGTRLTVV.

This chain joins TRBV2 and TRBJ1-4, with D unclear. Deletions cut 0 bases from V and 10 bases from J, with 9 bases between. The germline V gene encodes CDR1 SNHLY and CDR2 FYNNEI. The CDR3 is 13 amino acids. CDR3 coding DNA: TGTGCCAGCAGTGAAGCGCAGGAGGGAAAACTGTTTTTT. Translating gives CASSEAQEGKLFF.

The rearrangement joins TRBV27 to TRBJ1-1, with D perhaps matching TRBD1 (6 bases). Germline V gives CDR1 MNHEY, CDR2 SMNVEV (reference sequence). With 6 bases removed from V and 3 bases from J, the gap between germline ends came to 11 bases. The CDR3 is made up of 13 amino acids. The CDR3 protein is CASSRTGYTEAFF. The CDR3 region has the DNA TGTGCCAGCAGCCGAACAGGGTACACTGAAGCTTTCTTT.